What follows are 14 T cell receptor beta chains derived from one specimen sequenced in a study of T-cell reconstitution after alpha-beta-depleted transplantation in children. Overall study results and limits: One year post-transplant, T-cell counts and diversity were largely derived from T cells produced anew.

The antigens for these receptors are not known. The TCRbeta library incorporated unique molecular identifiers. One entry per CDR3 protein results from TCRdb running MiXCR on the PCR reads. The data hold some 300,000 distinct CDR3 sequences, with 6% to 10% observed a single time. This specimen consisted of peripheral blood, obtained 360 days after TCRalphabeta/CD19-depleted stem cell transplant. These receptors were obtained from a female patient younger than 10 who had a stem cell transplant for Fanconi anemia, so the T cells may come from the graft donor.

V and J are TRBV21-1 and TRBJ2-1; the table's D gene call, TRBD1, was not cross checked with the DNA. TRBV21-1 represents a pseudogene. CDR3 length equals 15 residues. The CDR3 region is CASIFRVSSYNEQFF. Here the CDR3 DNA reads TGTGCCAGCATCTTCAGGGTCAGCTCCTACAATGAGCAGTTCTTC.

This clonotype was found many times. The chain links TRBV29-1 to TRBJ2-7, with 7 bases that match TRBD1. V dropped 7 bases and J dropped 2; count of bases not matched to a gene: 5. Germline CDR1 SQVTM, CDR2 ANQGSEA. This CDR3 contains 12 residues. The CDR3 DNA is TGCAGCGGAGGGGGCAGCGCCTACGAGCAGTACTTC. Translating gives CSGGGSAYEQYF.

This clonotype was observed many times. The chain uses TRBV10-3 and TRBJ2-1; perhaps D is TRBD1 or TRBD2 (5 bases each). Germline V gives CDR1 ENHRY, CDR2 SYGVKD. The CDR3 runs to 13 residues. Between the trimmed V and J ends, which lost 3 bases and 6 bases, there was a span of 9 bases. DNA of the CDR3: TGTGCCATCAGTGACGGGACGTCCAATGAGCAGTTCTTC. Protein: CAISDGTSNEQFF.

This clonotype was seen many times. This chain links TRBV5-1 with TRBJ2-3, with a possible D match to TRBD2 (5 bases). The CDR3 is made up of 14 amino acids. Trimming shortened V by 0 bases and J by 4 bases, and 9 bases separated the two germline ends. Looked up from germline, CDR1 is SGHRS and CDR2 is YFSETQ. The CDR3 is CASSLVLEADTQYF. The CDR3 DNA reads TGCGCCAGCAGCTTGGTACTAGAGGCAGATACGCAGTATTTT.

This clonotype occurred many times. The chain links TRBV20-1 to TRBJ2-1, with 8 bases identical to TRBD2. The CDR3 is 15 amino acids. Trimming at V came to 6 bases and at J to 5 bases, leaving 12 bases not matched to a gene. The germline V gene has CDR1 DFQATT and CDR2 SNEGSKA (reference sequence). The DNA of the CDR3 is TGCAGTGCCACGCTTGGGCGGGGGGACAACAATGAGCAGTTCTTC. Its protein product is CSATLGRGDNNEQFF.

This clonotype has a handful of counts. J is TRBJ1-1 and V is TRBV10-2, with D unresolved. The germline V and J ends were trimmed by 4 bases and 3 bases, with 9 bases remaining between them. Germline V CDR1 and CDR2: WSHSY, SAAADI. The CDR3 spans 13 residues. CDR3 loop: CASSGNSYTEAFF. CDR3 coding DNA: TGCGCCAGCAGTGGGAACAGTTACACTGAAGCTTTCTTT.

In its sample, this clonotype was seen many times. The chain has TRBV20-1 and TRBJ2-7; possible D gene TRBD1, 5 bases. Trimming took 6 bases from V and 3 from J, leaving 18 bases between them. CDR1 is DFQATT, CDR2 SNEGSKA, per germline (reference sequence). The CDR3 consists of 14 residues. This CDR3 is CSASQGTPVYEQYF. The CDR3 nucleotides are TGCAGTGCCAGCCAGGGCACCCCCGTCTACGAGCAGTACTTC.

In this sample, this clonotype turned up a few times. The gene calls are TRBV6-2 or TRBV6-3 and TRBJ2-4, with 8 positions matching TRBD1. CDR3 length equals 13 residues. The V and J ends lost 6 bases and 6 bases, in that order; junction bases with no gene match: 4. The V gene's germline CDR1 is MNHEY and CDR2 SVGEGT. CDR3 protein: CASSRTGTNIQYF. The CDR3 region has the DNA TGTGCCAGCAGCCGGACAGGGACAAACATTCAGTACTTC.

This chain joins TRBV4-2 and TRBJ2-3; 15 bases map to TRBD2. The CDR3 runs to 17 residues. Trimming cost V 1 base and J 5 bases; bases outside gene matches: 4. Germline V gives CDR1 LGHNA, CDR2 YNFKEQ. The CDR3 spells CASSQGTSGGAQDTQYF. CDR3 DNA: TGTGCCAGCAGCCAAGGGACTAGCGGGGGGGCCCAAGATACGCAGTATTTT.

This clonotype was seen a handful of times. This rearrangement joins TRBV30 to TRBJ2-3; 8 bases agree with TRBD1. The CDR3 is 16 amino acids. Germline trimming cut 2 bases from V and 2 bases from J; bases unmatched to any gene: 9. Germline assignment: CDR1 GTSNPN and CDR2 SVGIG (reference sequence). DNA of the CDR3: TGTGCCTGGAGTACATACCGGGACAGGAACACAGATACGCAGTATTTT. Residues: CAWSTYRDRNTDTQYF.

Many counts were recorded for this clonotype. The chain joins TRBV5-1 to TRBJ2-7, with 7 bases matching TRBD1. J was trimmed by 4 bases and V by 4 bases; bases with no gene match: 5. CDR3 length equals 13 residues. Germline CDR1 SGHRS, CDR2 YFSETQ. The CDR3 here is CASSPGTEYEQYF. The CDR3, as DNA: TGCGCCAGCAGCCCCGGGACAGAGTACGAGCAGTACTTC.

This clonotype was seen repeatedly, ten times or more. J is TRBJ2-7 and V is TRBV6-6; a possible D gene is TRBD1 (5 bases). The germline V gene has CDR1 MNHNY and CDR2 SVGAGI (reference sequence). The V and J ends lost 4 bases and 6 bases respectively, with 7 bases between them. This CDR3 has 11 amino acids. CDR3 coding DNA: TGTGCCAGCAGTTTAACAGGCGAGCAGTACTTC. Amino acids: CASSLTGEQYF.

This clonotype was detected a few times. This chain uses TRBV9 with TRBJ2-2; D call uncertain. Germline lookup yields CDR1 SGDLS and CDR2 YYNGEE. The CDR3 loop spans 14 amino acids. The V end was cut by 0 bases, the J end by 6 bases, with 9 bases between. The DNA for the CDR3 is TGTGCCAGCAGCGTAGACCATCTCGCCGGGGAGCTGTTTTTT. Translating it yields CASSVDHLAGELFF. The whole variable domain, filled in from reference TRBV9 and TRBJ2-2, reads DSGVTQTPKHLITATGQRVTLRCSPRSGDLSVYWYQQSLDQGLQFLIQYYNGEERAKGNILERFSAQQFPDLHSELNLSSLELGDSALYFCASSVDHLAGELFFGEGSRLTVL.

This clonotype showed up just a few times. In DNA form, the CDR3 reads TGCAGTGCTCTTTTGCCCTACAATGAGCAGTTCTTC. Protein sequence: CSALLPYNEQFF. V usage is TRBV20-1 and J usage is TRBJ2-1, with D unclear. CDR3 length: 12 residues. V was clipped by 5 bases and J by 2 bases, with 7 bases between them. Per germline, CDR1 DFQATT and CDR2 SNEGSKA (reference sequence).